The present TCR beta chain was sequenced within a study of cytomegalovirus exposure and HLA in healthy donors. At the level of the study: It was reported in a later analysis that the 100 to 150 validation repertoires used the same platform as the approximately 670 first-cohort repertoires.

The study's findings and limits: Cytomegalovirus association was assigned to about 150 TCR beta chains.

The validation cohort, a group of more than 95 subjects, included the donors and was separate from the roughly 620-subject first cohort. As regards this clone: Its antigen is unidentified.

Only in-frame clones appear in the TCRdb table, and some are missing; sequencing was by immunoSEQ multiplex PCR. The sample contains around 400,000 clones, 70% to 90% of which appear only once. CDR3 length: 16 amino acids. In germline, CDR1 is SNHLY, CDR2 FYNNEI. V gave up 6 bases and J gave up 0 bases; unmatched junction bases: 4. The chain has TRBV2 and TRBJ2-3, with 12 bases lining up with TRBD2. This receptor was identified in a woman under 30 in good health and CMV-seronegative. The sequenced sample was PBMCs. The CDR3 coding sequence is TGTGCCAGCAGCGTCACTAGCGGGAGGAGCACAGATACGCAGTATTTT. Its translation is CASSVTSGRSTDTQYF.